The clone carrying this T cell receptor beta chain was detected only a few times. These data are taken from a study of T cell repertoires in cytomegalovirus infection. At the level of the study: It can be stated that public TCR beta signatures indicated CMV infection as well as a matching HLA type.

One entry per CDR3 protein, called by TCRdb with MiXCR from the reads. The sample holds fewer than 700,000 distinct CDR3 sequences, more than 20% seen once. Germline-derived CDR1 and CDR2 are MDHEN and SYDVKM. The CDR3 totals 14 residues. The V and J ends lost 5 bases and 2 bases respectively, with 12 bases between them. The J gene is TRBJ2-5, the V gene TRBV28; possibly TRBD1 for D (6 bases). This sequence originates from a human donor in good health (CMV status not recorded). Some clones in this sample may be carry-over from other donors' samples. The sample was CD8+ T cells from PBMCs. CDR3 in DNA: TGTGCCAGCAGTCTCCGGGACAATCAAGAGACCCAGTACTTC. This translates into CASSLRDNQETQYF.